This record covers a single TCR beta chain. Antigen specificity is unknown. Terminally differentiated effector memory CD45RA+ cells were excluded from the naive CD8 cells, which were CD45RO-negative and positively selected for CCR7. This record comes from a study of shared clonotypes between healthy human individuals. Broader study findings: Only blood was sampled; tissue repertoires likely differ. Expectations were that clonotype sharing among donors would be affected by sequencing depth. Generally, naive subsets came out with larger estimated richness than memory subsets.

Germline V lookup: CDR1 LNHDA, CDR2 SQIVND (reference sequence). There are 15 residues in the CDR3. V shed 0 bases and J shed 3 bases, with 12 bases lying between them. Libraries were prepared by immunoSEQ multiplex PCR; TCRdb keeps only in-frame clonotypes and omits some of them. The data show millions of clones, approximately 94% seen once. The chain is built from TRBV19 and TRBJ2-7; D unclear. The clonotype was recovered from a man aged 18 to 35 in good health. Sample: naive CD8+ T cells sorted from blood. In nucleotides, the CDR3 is TGTGCCAGTAGTATAGATCGAGGTAGGGTCTACGAGCAGTACTTC. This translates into CASSIDRGRVYEQYF. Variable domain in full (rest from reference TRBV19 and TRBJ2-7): DGGITQSPKYLFRKEGQNVTLSCEQNLNHDAMYWYRQDPGQGLRLIYYSQIVNDFQKGDIAEGYSVSREKKESFPLTVTSAQKNPTAFYLCASSIDRGRVYEQYFGPGTRLTVT.